The 30 T cell receptor beta chains in this list originate from one sample, sequenced in a study of blood T cell repertoires in COVID-19. This table comes from immunoSEQ multiplex PCR, and its TCRdb copy is limited to in-frame clones, with some not included. The sample contains around 240,000 clones, 75% to 90% of which appear only once. Sequencing used PBMCs or T cells enriched from blood (not recorded which). The receptors were sampled from a woman between 45 and 60 years old who had recovered from COVID-19.

The chain recombines TRBV10-3 with TRBJ2-1; D not resolved. The germline gives CDR1 ENHRY, CDR2 SYGVKD. Trimming removed 7 bases from V and 0 bases from J, with 7 bases in between. The CDR3 has 13 residues. The CDR3 coding sequence is TGTGCCATCAATTCTAACTCCTACAATGAGCAGTTCTTC. Amino acid sequence: CAINSNSYNEQFF.

The V call is TRBV5-5, the J call TRBJ1-2; 7 nucleotides agree with TRBD1. The CDR3 is 15 amino acids. Trimming at V came to 0 bases and at J to 4 bases, leaving 6 bases not matched to a gene. Germline CDR1 is SGHKS and CDR2 is YYEKEE (reference sequence). CDR3 nucleotides: TGTGCCAGCAGCTTGGTAACAGGGGAAAGCTATGGCTACACCTTC. Translation gives CASSLVTGESYGYTF.

The CDR3 DNA reads TGTGCCAGTACCCAGTCGGCAGGGGCGAGCACTGAAGCTTTCTTT. Amino acid sequence: CASTQSAGASTEAFF. The rearrangement links TRBV19 to TRBJ1-1, with D tentatively TRBD1 (6 bases). Germline CDR1 LNHDA, CDR2 SQIVND (reference sequence). Trimming pared 7 bases from V and 4 bases from J, leaving 19 bases between. The CDR3 has 15 residues.

About this clone: In the same sample, other DNA sequences code for this CDR3. The V and J genes are TRBV2 and TRBJ1-2, with 9 bases fitting TRBD1. The CDR3 extends over 13 amino acids. The germline V gene has CDR1 SNHLY and CDR2 FYNNEI. J was trimmed by 4 bases and V by 6 bases; bases with no gene match: 3. The CDR3 sequence: CASRDRGPYGYTF. As DNA, the CDR3 is TGTGCCAGCAGGGACAGGGGACCCTATGGCTACACCTTC.

This clone was counted a single time. This rearrangement joins TRBV28 to TRBJ2-7; the match to TRBD1 covers 8 bases. The CDR3 contains 16 residues. V dropped 7 bases and J dropped 7; count of bases not matched to a gene: 18. Germline CDR1 and CDR2: MDHEN and SYDVKM. CDR3 bases: TGTGCCAGCAACCTACATGCGGGACAGGTGAGGGAGGAGCAGTACTTC. Encoded protein: CASNLHAGQVREEQYF.

The chain is built from TRBV19 and TRBJ1-6, with 8 bases fitting TRBD1. CDR3 length: 14 amino acids. V lost 9 bases and J lost 8; bases outside the gene matches: 9. Looked up from germline, CDR1 is LNHDA and CDR2 is SQIVND (reference sequence). CDR3 in DNA: TGTGCCAGCCGAGCCAGGACAGGGCATTCACCCCTCCACTTT. This gives the protein CASRARTGHSPLHF.

This chain joins TRBV3-1 (or the pseudogene TRBV3-2) and TRBJ1-6, with unresolved D. The CDR3 loop spans 14 amino acids. The V gene's germline CDR1 is LGHDT and CDR2 YNNKEL (reference sequence). Trimming stripped 1 base from V and 6 bases from J, with 7 bases between. The CDR3 sequence is CASSQGVINSPLHF. The CDR3 coding sequence is TGTGCCAGCAGCCAAGGAGTGATTAATTCACCCCTCCACTTT.

This sequence joins TRBV7-9 and TRBJ2-7, with TRBD1 matching over 10 bases. CDR1 SEHNR and CDR2 FQNEAQ come from the germline V gene (reference sequence). The CDR3 has 16 residues. V shed 1 base and J 0 bases; nucleotides not matched to a gene: 3. The CDR3 region is CASSLGGQGSSYEQYF. CDR3 bases: TGTGCCAGCAGCTTAGGGGGACAGGGGAGCTCCTACGAGCAGTACTTC.

The table lists this clone with a count of one. V usage is TRBV19 and J usage is TRBJ1-4; 7 bases map to TRBD1. V lost 0 bases and J lost 6; bases outside the gene matches: 4. CDR3 size: 15 residues. Germline V gene data show CDR1 as LNHDA and CDR2 as SQIVND (reference sequence). CDR3 in DNA: TGTGCCAGTAGTATAGACGGACAGGAGGATGAAAAACTGTTTTTT. This encodes CASSIDGQEDEKLFF. Drawing the rest from reference TRBV19 and TRBJ1-4, the complete variable domain is DGGITQSPKYLFRKEGQNVTLSCEQNLNHDAMYWYRQDPGQGLRLIYYSQIVNDFQKGDIAEGYSVSREKKESFPLTVTSAQKNPTAFYLCASSIDGQEDEKLFFGSGTQLSVL.

V is TRBV4-2 and J is TRBJ2-1; D is unresolved. The CDR3 runs to 16 residues. The V end lost 4 bases, the J end lost 0 bases, and 13 bases lay between the germline ends. CDR1 is LGHNA and CDR2 is YNFKEQ in the germline V gene. CDR3: CASSPDFSSSYNEQFF. CDR3 in DNA: TGTGCCAGCAGCCCCGACTTTAGTAGCTCCTACAATGAGCAGTTCTTC.

The rearrangement uses TRBV2 and TRBJ1-1; D not certain. Trimming pared 3 bases from V and 6 bases from J, leaving 14 bases between. This CDR3 comprises 14 residues. CDR1 SNHLY and CDR2 FYNNEI come from the germline V gene. The CDR3 nucleotides are TGTGCCAGCAGTGAGGGTAACCGGGGTGCTGAAGCTTTCTTT. This gives the protein CASSEGNRGAEAFF.

This clone was detected a few times. This CDR3 is CASSDDEGVLVNEQFF. CDR3 bases: TGTGCCAGCAGTGACGACGAGGGAGTTTTGGTCAATGAGCAGTTCTTC. V usage is TRBV6-4 and J usage is TRBJ2-1; D perhaps matches TRBD2 (5 bases). The CDR3 has 16 amino acids. The V end lost 2 bases, the J end lost 6 bases, and 17 bases lay between the germline ends. The germline gives CDR1 MRHNA, CDR2 SNTAGT.

This chain uses TRBV28 with TRBJ2-7; 8 positions match TRBD2. The J segment lost 0 bases and the V segment lost 6 bases, leaving 10 bases of the junction unmatched. The CDR3 sequence is 16 residues long. The germline V gene encodes CDR1 MDHEN and CDR2 SYDVKM. The CDR3 loop is CASRGNSGESSYEQYF. In nucleotides, the CDR3 is TGTGCCAGCAGGGGAAATAGCGGGGAGAGCTCCTACGAGCAGTACTTC. Drawing the rest from reference TRBV28 and TRBJ2-7, the complete variable domain is DVKVTQSSRYLVKRTGEKVFLECVQDMDHENMFWYRQDPGLGLRLIYFSYDVKMKEKGDIPEGYSVSREKKERFSLILESASTNQTSMYLCASRGNSGESSYEQYFGPGTRLTVT.

V and J are TRBV5-1 and TRBJ1-3; D gene uncertain. The CDR3 is 15 amino acids. Trimming left V 4 bases short and J 0 bases short, with 11 bases between. CDR1 and CDR2 (germline): SGHRS, YFSETQ. Here the CDR3 DNA reads TGCGCCAGCAGCCCTGTGACTAACTCTGGAAACACCATATATTTT. Protein product: CASSPVTNSGNTIYF.

The chain uses TRBV6-5 and TRBJ1-2; possibly TRBD1 for D (5 bases). Looked up from germline, CDR1 is MNHEY and CDR2 is SVGAGI. V was clipped by 2 bases and J by 8 bases, with 12 bases between them. The CDR3 has 13 amino acids. In DNA form, the CDR3 reads TGTGCCAGCAGTTACACCAGGGCGGAGGGCTACACCTTC. Encoded protein: CASSYTRAEGYTF.

This clone occurred a few times. The chain uses TRBV29-1 and TRBJ2-2; 10 positions agree with TRBD1. The germline V gene has CDR1 SQVTM and CDR2 ANQGSEA. CDR3 size: 13 residues. Unmatched junction bases numbered 0, after V lost 4 bases and J lost 4 bases. CDR3 protein: CSVGTGGTGELFF. CDR3 DNA: TGCAGCGTTGGGACAGGGGGCACCGGGGAGCTGTTTTTT.

Here the CDR3 DNA reads TGTGCCAGCAGTTTATTCGATGGCTACACCTTC. Amino acid sequence: CASSLFDGYTF. This chain connects TRBV28 to TRBJ1-2; D is unresolved. Looked up from germline, CDR1 is MDHEN and CDR2 is SYDVKM. CDR3 length: 11 residues. Deletions cut 1 base from V and 6 bases from J, with 3 bases between.

This sequence joins TRBV12-3 or TRBV12-4 and TRBJ2-7; 7 bases align to TRBD1. The CDR3 runs 13 residues. Trimming at V came to 3 bases and at J to 7 bases, leaving 6 bases not matched to a gene. CDR3 in amino acids: CASSFTGVGEQYF. The CDR3 coding sequence is TGTGCCAGCAGTTTTACAGGGGTGGGTGAGCAGTACTTC.

J is TRBJ1-1 and V is TRBV19; D uncertain. CDR3 length: 15 amino acids. Per germline, CDR1 LNHDA and CDR2 SQIVND (reference sequence). The V and J ends lost 0 bases and 1 base respectively, with 9 bases between them. CDR3 sequence: CASSIDGRGNTEAFF. CDR3 coding DNA: TGTGCCAGTAGTATAGACGGAAGAGGGAACACTGAAGCTTTCTTT.

The gene calls are TRBV7-2 and TRBJ1-2, with a possible D match to TRBD1 (5 bases). Germline CDR1 and CDR2: SGHTA and FQGNSA. This CDR3 is 15 amino acids long. V dropped 1 base and J dropped 4 bases, with 13 bases sitting between them. The CDR3 DNA sequence: TGTGCCAGCAGCTTAGGGGGGGGGACGGTCTATGGCTACACCTTC. This gives the protein CASSLGGGTVYGYTF.

The chain uses TRBV2 and TRBJ1-5; D gene unclear. Germline lookup yields CDR1 SNHLY and CDR2 FYNNEI. CDR3 length equals 15 residues. V dropped 5 bases and J dropped 0 bases, with 11 bases sitting between them. The CDR3 sequence: CASSLDTNSNQPQHF. The CDR3 DNA is TGTGCCAGCAGTTTAGACACAAATAGCAATCAGCCCCAGCATTTT.

V usage is TRBV18 and J usage is TRBJ2-7; D is ambiguous. Germline loops: CDR1 KGHSH, CDR2 LQKENI. The ends were cut back, 3 bases at V and 3 bases at J, with 18 bases in the middle. The CDR3 runs 16 residues. The CDR3: CASSPTTPASDYEQYF. Written as DNA, the CDR3 is TGTGCCAGCTCACCTACTACTCCGGCCAGTGACTACGAGCAGTACTTC. Drawing the rest from reference TRBV18 and TRBJ2-7, the complete variable domain is NAGVMQNPRHLVRRRGQEARLRCSPMKGHSHVYWYRQLPEEGLKFMVYLQKENIIDESGMPKERFSAEFPKEGPSILRIQQVVRGDSAAYFCASSPTTPASDYEQYFGPGTRLTVT.

This clone showed up just once. The chain couples TRBV27 to TRBJ1-1; maybe TRBD1 (5 bases). CDR3 size: 15 residues. V lost 2 bases, J lost 1 base, and 11 bases lay in between. CDR1 and CDR2 from the germline V gene are MNHEY and SMNVEV (reference sequence). CDR3 coding DNA: TGTGCCAGCAGTTTAGGGGCAGGACGGAACACTGAAGCTTTCTTT. As protein: CASSLGAGRNTEAFF.

The rearrangement joins TRBV28 to TRBJ1-5, with a tentative D call TRBD1 (6 bases). Germline V gene sequence: CDR1 MDHEN, CDR2 SYDVKM. CDR3 length: 15 amino acids. V was cut by 4 bases and J by 0 bases, with 10 bases left in between. As DNA, the CDR3 is TGTGCCAGCAGTTCGACAGGAAATAGCAATCAGCCCCAGCATTTT. It is translated as CASSSTGNSNQPQHF.

The chain combines TRBV27 with TRBJ1-5, with D possibly matching TRBD1 (6 bases). CDR1 is MNHEY and CDR2 is SMNVEV in the germline V gene (reference sequence). The CDR3 spans 13 residues. With 5 bases removed from V and 6 bases from J, the gap between germline ends came to 11 bases. CDR3: CASSPMGAQPQHF. CDR3 bases: TGTGCCAGCAGTCCAATGGGGGCTCAGCCCCAGCATTTT.

The chain joins TRBV2 to TRBJ2-3, with 11 bases matching TRBD1. Germline assignment: CDR1 SNHLY and CDR2 FYNNEI. The CDR3 runs 15 residues. J was trimmed by 4 bases and V by 6 bases; bases with no gene match: 6. The CDR3 region is CASRDPGQGADTQYF. The CDR3 bases are TGTGCCAGCAGGGATCCGGGACAGGGGGCAGATACGCAGTATTTT.

The chain couples TRBV4-1 to TRBJ2-1; no clear D gene. CDR1 is MGHRA, CDR2 YSYEKL, per germline. The CDR3 is made up of 16 amino acids. Trimming took off 1 base at V and 3 bases at J, with 13 bases between the two ends. CDR3 coding DNA: TGCGCCAGCAGCCAAGTAGCACGCCGGAGCTACAATGAGCAGTTCTTC. Residues: CASSQVARRSYNEQFF.

The V call is TRBV5-1, the J call TRBJ1-6, with D unresolved. CDR3 length: 17 residues. Trimming took off 2 bases at V and 0 bases at J, with 12 bases between the two ends. The germline CDR1 and CDR2 sequences are SGHRS and YFSETQ. CDR3 protein: CASSFEGLSSYNSPLHF. CDR3 nucleotides: TGCGCCAGCAGCTTTGAGGGTTTGAGCTCCTATAATTCACCCCTCCACTTT. The whole variable domain, filled in from reference TRBV5-1 and TRBJ1-6, reads KAGVTQTPRYLIKTRGQQVTLSCSPISGHRSVSWYQQTPGQGLQFLFEYFSETQRNKGNFPGRFSGRQFSNSRSEMNVSTLELGDSALYLCASSFEGLSSYNSPLHFGNGTRLTVT.

The chain joins TRBV15 to TRBJ1-5; 9 bases agree with TRBD1. CDR1 and CDR2 (germline): LNHNV, YYDKDF (reference sequence). Unmatched junction bases numbered 3, after V lost 1 base and J lost 2 bases. The CDR3 contains 16 residues. CDR3 region: CATSRAWTGGNQPQHF. CDR3 DNA sequence: TGTGCCACCAGCAGAGCCTGGACAGGGGGCAATCAGCCCCAGCATTTT.

This chain links TRBV28 with TRBJ1-1; maybe TRBD1 (5 bases). The CDR3 contains 15 residues. CDR1 MDHEN and CDR2 SYDVKM come from the germline V gene. V was clipped by 0 bases and J by 0 bases, with 8 bases between them. CDR3 sequence (DNA): TGTGCCAGCAGTTTATGGGAGACAGTGAACACTGAAGCTTTCTTT. Translated, it gives CASSLWETVNTEAFF.